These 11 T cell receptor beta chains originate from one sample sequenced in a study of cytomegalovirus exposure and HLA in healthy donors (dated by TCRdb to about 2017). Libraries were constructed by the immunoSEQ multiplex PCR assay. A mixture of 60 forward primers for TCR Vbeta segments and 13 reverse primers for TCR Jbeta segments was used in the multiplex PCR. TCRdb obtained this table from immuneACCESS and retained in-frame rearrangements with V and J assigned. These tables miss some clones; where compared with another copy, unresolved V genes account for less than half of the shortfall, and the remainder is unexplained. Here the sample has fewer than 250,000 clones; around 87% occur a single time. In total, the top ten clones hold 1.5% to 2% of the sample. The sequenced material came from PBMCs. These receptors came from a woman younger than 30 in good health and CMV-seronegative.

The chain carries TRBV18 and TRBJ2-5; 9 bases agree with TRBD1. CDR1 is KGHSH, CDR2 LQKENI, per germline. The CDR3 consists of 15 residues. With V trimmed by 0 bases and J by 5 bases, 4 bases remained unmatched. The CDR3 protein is CASSPPRDRGETQYF. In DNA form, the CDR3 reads TGTGCCAGCTCACCACCACGAGACAGGGGGGAGACCCAGTACTTC.

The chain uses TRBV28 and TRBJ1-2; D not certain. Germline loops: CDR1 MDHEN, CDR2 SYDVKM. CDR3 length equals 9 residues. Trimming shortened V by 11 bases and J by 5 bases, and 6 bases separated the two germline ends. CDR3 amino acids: CAAGYGYTF. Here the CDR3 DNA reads TGTGCCGCGGGGTATGGCTACACCTTC.

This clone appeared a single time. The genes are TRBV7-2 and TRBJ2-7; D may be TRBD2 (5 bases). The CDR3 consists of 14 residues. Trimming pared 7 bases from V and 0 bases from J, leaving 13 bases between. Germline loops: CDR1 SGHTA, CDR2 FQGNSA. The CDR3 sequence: CASTLSAGSYEQYF. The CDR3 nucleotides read TGTGCCAGCACCCTTAGCGCCGGCTCCTACGAGCAGTACTTC.

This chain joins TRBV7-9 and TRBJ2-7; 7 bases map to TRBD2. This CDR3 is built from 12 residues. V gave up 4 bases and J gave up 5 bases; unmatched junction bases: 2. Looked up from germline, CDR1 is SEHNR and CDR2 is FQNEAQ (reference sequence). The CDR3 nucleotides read TGTGCCAGCAGCTCGGGGGGACACGAGCAGTACTTC. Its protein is CASSSGGHEQYF.

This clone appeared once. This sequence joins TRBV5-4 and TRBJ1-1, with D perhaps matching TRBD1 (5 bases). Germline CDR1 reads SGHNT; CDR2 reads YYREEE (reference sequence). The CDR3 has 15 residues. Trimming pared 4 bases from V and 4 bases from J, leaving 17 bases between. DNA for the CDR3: TGTGCCAGCAGCCCGCTCTCGACAGTGCCCACTGAAGCTTTCTTT. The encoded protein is CASSPLSTVPTEAFF. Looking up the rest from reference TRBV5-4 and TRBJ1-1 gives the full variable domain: ETGVTQSPTHLIKTRGQQVTLRCSSQSGHNTVSWYQQALGQGPQFIFQYYREEENGRGNFPPRFSGLQFPNYSSELNVNALELDDSALYLCASSPLSTVPTEAFFGQGTRLTVV.

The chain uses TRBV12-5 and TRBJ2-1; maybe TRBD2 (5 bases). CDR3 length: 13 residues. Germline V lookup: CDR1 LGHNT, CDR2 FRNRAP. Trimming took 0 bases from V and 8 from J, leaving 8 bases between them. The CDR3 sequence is CASGLVGGYEQFF. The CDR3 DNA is TGTGCTAGTGGTTTGGTAGGCGGGTATGAGCAGTTCTTC.

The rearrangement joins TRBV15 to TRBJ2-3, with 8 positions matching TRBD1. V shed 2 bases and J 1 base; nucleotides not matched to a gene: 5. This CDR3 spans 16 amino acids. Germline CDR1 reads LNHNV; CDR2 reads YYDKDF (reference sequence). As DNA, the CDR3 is TGTGCCACCAGCAGAAGCCCGGGACAGGGCACAGATACGCAGTATTTT. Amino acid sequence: CATSRSPGQGTDTQYF.

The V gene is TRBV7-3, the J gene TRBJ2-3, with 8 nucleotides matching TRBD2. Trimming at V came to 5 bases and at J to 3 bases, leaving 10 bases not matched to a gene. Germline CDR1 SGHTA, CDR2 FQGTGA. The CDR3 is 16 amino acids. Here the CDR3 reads CASSRGGLAGTDTQYF. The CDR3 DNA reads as TGTGCCAGCAGCCGCGGGGGATTAGCGGGGACAGATACGCAGTATTTT. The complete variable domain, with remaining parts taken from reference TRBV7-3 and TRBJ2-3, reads GAGVSQTPSNKVTEKGKYVELRCDPISGHTALYWYRQSLGQGPEFLIYFQGTGAADDSGLPNDRFFAVRPEGSVSTLKIQRTERGDSAVYLCASSRGGLAGTDTQYFGPGTRLTVL.

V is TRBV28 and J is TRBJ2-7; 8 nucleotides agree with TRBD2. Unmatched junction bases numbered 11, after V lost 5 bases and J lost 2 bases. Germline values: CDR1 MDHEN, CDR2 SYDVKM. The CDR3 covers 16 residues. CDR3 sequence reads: CASSHPSSGRPYEQYF. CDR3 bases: TGTGCCAGCAGTCACCCGTCTAGCGGGCGACCCTACGAGCAGTACTTC.

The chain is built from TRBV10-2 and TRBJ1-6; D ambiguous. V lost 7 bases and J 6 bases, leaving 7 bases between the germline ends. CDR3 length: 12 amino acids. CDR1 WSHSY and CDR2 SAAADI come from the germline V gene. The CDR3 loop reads CASKQSNSPLHF. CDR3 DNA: TGCGCCAGCAAACAGTCTAATTCACCCCTCCACTTT.

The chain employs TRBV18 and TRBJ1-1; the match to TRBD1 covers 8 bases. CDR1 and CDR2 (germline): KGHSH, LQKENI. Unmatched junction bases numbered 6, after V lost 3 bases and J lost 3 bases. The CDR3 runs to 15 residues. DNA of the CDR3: TGTGCCAGCTCACCGGCAGGGGGCTACGACACTGAAGCTTTCTTT. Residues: CASSPAGGYDTEAFF.